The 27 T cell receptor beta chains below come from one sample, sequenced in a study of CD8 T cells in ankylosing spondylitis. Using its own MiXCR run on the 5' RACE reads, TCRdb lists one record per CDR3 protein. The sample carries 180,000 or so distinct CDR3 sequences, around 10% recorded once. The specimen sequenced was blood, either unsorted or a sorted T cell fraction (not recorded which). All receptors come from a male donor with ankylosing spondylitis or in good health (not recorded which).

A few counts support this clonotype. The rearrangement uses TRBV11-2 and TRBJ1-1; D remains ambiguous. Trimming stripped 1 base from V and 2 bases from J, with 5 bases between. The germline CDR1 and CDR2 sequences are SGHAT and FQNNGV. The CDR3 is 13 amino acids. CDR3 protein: CASSLVINTEAFF. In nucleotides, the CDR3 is TGTGCCAGCAGCTTAGTGATAAACACTGAAGCTTTCTTT.

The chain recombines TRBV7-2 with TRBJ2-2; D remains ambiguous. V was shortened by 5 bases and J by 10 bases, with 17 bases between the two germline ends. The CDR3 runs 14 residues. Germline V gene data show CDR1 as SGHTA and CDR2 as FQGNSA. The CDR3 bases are TGTGCCAGCAGCGCCCATTCGGGCGCGGAGGAGCTGTTTTTT. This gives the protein CASSAHSGAEELFF. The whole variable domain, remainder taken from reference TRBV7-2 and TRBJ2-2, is GAGVSQSPSNKVTEKGKDVELRCDPISGHTALYWYRQSLGQGLEFLIYFQGNSAPDKSGLPSDRFSAERTGGSVSTLTIQRTQQEDSAVYLCASSAHSGAEELFFGEGSRLTVL.

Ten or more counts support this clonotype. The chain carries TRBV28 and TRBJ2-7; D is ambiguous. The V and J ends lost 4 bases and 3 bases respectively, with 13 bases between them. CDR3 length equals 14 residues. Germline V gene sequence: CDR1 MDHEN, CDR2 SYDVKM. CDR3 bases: TGTGCCAGCAGTTCCCTGACTCGGCGCTACGAGCAGTACTTC. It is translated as CASSSLTRRYEQYF.

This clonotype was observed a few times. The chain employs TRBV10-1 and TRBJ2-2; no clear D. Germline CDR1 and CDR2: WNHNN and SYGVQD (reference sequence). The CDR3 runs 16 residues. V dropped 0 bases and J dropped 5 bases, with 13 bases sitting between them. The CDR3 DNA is TGCGCCAGCAGTGAGTCGGTAGAAATTAGGACCGGGGAGCTGTTTTTT. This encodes CASSESVEIRTGELFF.

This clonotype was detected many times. Here the CDR3 reads CATSRVGGEAFF. CDR3 in DNA: TGTGCCACCAGCAGAGTGGGCGGGGAAGCTTTCTTT. The chain joins TRBV15 to TRBJ1-1; D unresolved. V lost 1 base, J lost 8 bases, and 8 bases lay in between. The CDR3 loop spans 12 amino acids. Looked up from germline, CDR1 is LNHNV and CDR2 is YYDKDF (reference sequence).

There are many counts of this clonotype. The CDR3 region is CASSLPPDTQYF. The CDR3 region has the DNA TGCGCCAGCAGCTTACCCCCAGATACGCAGTATTTT. The rearrangement joins TRBV5-1 to TRBJ2-3; no firm D call. Per the germline V gene, CDR1 is SGHRS and CDR2 is YFSETQ. V gave up 2 bases and J gave up 4 bases, with 5 bases separating them. The CDR3 runs 12 residues.

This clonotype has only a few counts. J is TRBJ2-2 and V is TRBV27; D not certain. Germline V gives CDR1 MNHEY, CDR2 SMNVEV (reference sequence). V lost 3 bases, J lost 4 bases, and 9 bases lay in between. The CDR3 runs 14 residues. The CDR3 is CASSFSRRTGELFF. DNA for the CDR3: TGTGCCAGCAGTTTCTCACGTCGCACCGGGGAGCTGTTTTTT.

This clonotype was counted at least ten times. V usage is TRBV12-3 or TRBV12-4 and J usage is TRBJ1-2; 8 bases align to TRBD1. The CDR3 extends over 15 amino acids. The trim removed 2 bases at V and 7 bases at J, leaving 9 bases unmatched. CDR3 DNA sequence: TGTGCCAGCAGTTTACCGCAGGGGGCAATCAGTGGCTACACCTTC. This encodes CASSLPQGAISGYTF.

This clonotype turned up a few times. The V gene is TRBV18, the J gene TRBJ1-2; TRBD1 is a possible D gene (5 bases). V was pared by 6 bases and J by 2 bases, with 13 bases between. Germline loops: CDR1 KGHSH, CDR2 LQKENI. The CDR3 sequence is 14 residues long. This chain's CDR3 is CASSRTSGNYGYTF. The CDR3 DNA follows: TGTGCCAGCTCCCGGACATCAGGGAACTATGGCTACACCTTC.

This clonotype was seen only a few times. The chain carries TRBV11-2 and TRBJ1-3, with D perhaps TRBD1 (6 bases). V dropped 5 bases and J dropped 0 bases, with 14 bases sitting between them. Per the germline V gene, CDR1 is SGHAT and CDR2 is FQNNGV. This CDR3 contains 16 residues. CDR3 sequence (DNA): TGTGCCAGCAGCCAAGGGGGGGTCCACTCTGGAAACACCATATATTTT. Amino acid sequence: CASSQGGVHSGNTIYF.

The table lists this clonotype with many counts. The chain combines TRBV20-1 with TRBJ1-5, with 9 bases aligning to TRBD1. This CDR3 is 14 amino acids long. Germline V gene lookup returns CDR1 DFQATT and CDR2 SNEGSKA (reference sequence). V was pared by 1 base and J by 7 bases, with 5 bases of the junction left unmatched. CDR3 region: CSARVQGAEQPQHF. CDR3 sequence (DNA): TGCAGTGCTAGAGTACAGGGGGCAGAACAGCCCCAGCATTTT.

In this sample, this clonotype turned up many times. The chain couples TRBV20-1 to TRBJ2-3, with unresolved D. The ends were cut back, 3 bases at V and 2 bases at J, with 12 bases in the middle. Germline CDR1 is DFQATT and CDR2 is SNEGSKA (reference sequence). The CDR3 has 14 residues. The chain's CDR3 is CSARMATFTDTQYF. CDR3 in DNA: TGCAGTGCTAGGATGGCGACTTTCACAGATACGCAGTATTTT.

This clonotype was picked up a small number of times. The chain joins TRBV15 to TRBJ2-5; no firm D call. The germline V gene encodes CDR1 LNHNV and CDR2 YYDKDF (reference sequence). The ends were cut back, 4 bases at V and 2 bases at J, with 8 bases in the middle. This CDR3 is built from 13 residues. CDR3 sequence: CATSKAQQETQYF. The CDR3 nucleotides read TGTGCCACCAGCAAAGCACAGCAAGAGACCCAGTACTTC. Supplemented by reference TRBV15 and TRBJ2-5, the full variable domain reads DAMVIQNPRYQVTQFGKPVTLSCSQTLNHNVMYWYQQKSSQAPKLLFHYYDKDFNNEADTPDNFQSRRPNTSFCFLDIRSPGLGDTAMYLCATSKAQQETQYFGPGTRLLVL.

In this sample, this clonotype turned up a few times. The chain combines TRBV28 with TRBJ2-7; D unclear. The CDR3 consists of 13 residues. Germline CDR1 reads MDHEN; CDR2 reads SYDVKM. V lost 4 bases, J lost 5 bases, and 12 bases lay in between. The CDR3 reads CASSSAGRDEQYF. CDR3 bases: TGTGCCAGCAGTTCCGCCGGAAGGGACGAGCAGTACTTC.

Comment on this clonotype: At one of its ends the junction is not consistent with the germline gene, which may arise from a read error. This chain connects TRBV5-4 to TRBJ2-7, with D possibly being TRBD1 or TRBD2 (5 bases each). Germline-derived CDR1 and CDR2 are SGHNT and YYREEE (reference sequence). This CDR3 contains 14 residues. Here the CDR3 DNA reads TGTGCCAACAGCTTGGGGCGGGTCTCCTACGAGCAGTACTTC. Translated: CANSLGRVSYEQYF.

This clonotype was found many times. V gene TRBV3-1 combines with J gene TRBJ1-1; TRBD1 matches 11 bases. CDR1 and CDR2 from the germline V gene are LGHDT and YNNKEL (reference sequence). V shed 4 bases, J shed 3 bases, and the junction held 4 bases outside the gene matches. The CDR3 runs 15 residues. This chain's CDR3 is CASSLGTGGDTEAFF. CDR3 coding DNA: TGTGCCAGCAGCCTTGGGACAGGGGGGGACACTGAAGCTTTCTTT.

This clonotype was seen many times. In DNA form, the CDR3 reads TGTGCCAGCAGCTTAAAGGGGCGGAGTACCGGGGAGCTGTTTTTT. Translation gives CASSLKGRSTGELFF. The genes are TRBV7-6 and TRBJ2-2; D is perhaps TRBD1 (5 bases). The germline V gene encodes CDR1 SGHVS and CDR2 FNYEAQ. CDR3 length: 15 residues. The V and J ends lost 2 bases and 5 bases respectively, with 12 bases between them.

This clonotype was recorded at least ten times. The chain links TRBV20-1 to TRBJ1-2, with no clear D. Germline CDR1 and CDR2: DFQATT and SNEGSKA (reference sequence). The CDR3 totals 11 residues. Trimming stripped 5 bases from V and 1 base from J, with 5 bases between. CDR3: CSAANNYGYTF. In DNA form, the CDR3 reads TGCAGTGCTGCTAATAACTATGGCTACACCTTC.

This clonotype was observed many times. This CDR3 reads CASSLATLEYEQYF. As DNA, the CDR3 is TGCGCCAGCAGCTTGGCCACTTTGGAGTACGAGCAGTACTTC. J is TRBJ2-7 and V is TRBV5-1; D not resolved. Trimming took 0 bases from V and 4 from J, leaving 11 bases between them. This CDR3 has 14 residues. The germline V gene has CDR1 SGHRS and CDR2 YFSETQ.

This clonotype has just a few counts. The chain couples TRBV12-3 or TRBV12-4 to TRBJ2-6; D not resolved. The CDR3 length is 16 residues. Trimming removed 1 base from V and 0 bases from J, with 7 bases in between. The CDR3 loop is CASSLGPSSGANVLTF. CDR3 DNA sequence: TGTGCCAGCAGTTTAGGCCCGAGCTCTGGGGCCAACGTCCTGACTTTC.

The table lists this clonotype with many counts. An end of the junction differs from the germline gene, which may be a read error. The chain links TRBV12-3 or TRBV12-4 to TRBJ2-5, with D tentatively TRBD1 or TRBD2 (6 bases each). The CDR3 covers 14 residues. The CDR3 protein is CASSLDGGPPGANF. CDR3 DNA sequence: TGTGCCAGCAGTTTAGACGGGGGTCCCCCAGGGGCGAACTTC.

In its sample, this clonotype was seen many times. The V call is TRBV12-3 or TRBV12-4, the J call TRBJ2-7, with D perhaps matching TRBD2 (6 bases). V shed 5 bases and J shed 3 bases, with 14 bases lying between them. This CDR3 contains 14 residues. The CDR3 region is CASSARVRDYEQYF. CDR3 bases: TGTGCCAGCAGTGCCAGGGTGCGGGACTACGAGCAGTACTTC.

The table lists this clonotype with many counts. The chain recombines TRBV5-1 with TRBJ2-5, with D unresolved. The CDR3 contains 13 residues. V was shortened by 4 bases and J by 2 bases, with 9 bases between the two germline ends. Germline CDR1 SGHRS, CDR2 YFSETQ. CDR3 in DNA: TGCGCCAGCAGCCAACTGGCACAAGAGACCCAGTACTTC. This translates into CASSQLAQETQYF.

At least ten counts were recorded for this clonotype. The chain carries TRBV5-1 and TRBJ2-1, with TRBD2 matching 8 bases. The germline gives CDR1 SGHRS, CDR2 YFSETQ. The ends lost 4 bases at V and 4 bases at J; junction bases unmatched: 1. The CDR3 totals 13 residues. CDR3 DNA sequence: TGCGCCAGCAGCACTAGCGGTTACAATGAGCAGTTCTTC. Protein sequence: CASSTSGYNEQFF.

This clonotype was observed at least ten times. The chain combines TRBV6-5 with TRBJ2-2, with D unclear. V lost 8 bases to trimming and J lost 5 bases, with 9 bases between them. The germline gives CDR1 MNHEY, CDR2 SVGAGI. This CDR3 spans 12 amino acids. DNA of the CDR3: TGTGCCAGCGGGTTGGGGACCGGGGAGCTGTTTTTT. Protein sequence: CASGLGTGELFF.

CDR3 loop: CASSSPLTGGGYTF. The CDR3 nucleotides are TGTGCCAGCAGTTCCCCCTTGACAGGTGGCGGCTACACCTTC. V and J are TRBV12-3 or TRBV12-4 and TRBJ1-2; maybe TRBD1 (6 bases). Trimming stripped 4 bases from V and 8 bases from J, with 17 bases between. The CDR3 sequence is 14 residues long.

Written as DNA, the CDR3 is TGCGCCAGCAGACCAGGGGGCACAGATACGCAGTATTTT. Translated, it gives CASRPGGTDTQYF. The chain couples TRBV5-1 to TRBJ2-3; the D gene is possibly TRBD1 (6 bases). Trimming left V 5 bases short and J 1 base short, with 8 bases between. Germline assignment: CDR1 SGHRS and CDR2 YFSETQ. The CDR3 has 13 residues.